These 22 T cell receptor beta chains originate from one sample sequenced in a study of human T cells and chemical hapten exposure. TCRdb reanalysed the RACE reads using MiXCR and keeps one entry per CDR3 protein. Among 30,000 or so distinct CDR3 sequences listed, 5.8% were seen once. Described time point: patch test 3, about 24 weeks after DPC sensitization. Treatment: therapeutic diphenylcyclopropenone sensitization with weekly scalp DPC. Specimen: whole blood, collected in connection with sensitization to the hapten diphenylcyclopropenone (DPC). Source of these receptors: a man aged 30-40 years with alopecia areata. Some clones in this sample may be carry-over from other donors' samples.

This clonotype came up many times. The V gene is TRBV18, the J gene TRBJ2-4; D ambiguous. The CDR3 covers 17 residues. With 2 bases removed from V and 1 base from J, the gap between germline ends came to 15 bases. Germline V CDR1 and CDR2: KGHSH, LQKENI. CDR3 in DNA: TGTGCCAGCTCACCAAGTTGGGGTCTTATTGCCAAAAACATTCAGTACTTC. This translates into CASSPSWGLIAKNIQYF.

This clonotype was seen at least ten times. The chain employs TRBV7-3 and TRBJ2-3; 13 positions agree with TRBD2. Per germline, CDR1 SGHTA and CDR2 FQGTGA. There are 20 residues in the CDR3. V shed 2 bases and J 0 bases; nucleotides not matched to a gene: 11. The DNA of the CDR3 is TGTGCCAGCAGCTTATGGGGACTAGCGGGGAGAACCACTAGCACAGATACGCAGTATTTT. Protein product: CASSLWGLAGRTTSTDTQYF.

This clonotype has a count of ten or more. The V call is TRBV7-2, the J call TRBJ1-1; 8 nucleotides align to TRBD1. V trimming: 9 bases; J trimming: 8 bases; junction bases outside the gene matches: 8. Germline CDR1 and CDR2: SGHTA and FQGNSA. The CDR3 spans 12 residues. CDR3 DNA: TGTGCCAGTTCCGGGACAGGAGCCGAAGCTTTCTTT. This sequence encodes CASSGTGAEAFF.

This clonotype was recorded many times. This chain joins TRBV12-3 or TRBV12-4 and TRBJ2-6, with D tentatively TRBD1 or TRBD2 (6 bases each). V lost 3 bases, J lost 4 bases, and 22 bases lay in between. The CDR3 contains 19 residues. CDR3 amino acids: CASSFRGGTFQAGANVLTF. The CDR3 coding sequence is TGTGCCAGCAGTTTCCGAGGGGGGACTTTCCAGGCCGGGGCCAACGTCCTGACTTTC.

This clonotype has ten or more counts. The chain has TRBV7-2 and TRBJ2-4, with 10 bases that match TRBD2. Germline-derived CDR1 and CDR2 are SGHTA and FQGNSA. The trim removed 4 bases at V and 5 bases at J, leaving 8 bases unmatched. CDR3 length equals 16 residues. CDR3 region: CASSYQSGGAQNIQYF. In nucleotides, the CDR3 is TGTGCCAGCAGCTACCAAAGCGGGGGGGCCCAAAACATTCAGTACTTC. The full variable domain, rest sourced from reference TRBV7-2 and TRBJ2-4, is GAGVSQSPSNKVTEKGKDVELRCDPISGHTALYWYRQSLGQGLEFLIYFQGNSAPDKSGLPSDRFSAERTGGSVSTLTIQRTQQEDSAVYLCASSYQSGGAQNIQYFGAGTRLSVL.

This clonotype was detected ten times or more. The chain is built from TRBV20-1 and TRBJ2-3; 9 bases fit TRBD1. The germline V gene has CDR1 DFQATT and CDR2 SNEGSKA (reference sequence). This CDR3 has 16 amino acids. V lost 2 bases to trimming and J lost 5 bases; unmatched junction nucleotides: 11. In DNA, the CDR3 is TGCAGTGCTAGAACCGGGACAGGGTTTTTAGAAGATACGCAGTATTTT. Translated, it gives CSARTGTGFLEDTQYF.

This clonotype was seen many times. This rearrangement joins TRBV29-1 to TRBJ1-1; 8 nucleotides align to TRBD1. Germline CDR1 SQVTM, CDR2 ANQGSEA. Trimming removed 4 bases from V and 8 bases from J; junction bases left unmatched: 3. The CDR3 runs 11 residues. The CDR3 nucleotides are TGCAGCGTTGGCGACAGGGGAGAAGCTTTCTTT. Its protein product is CSVGDRGEAFF.

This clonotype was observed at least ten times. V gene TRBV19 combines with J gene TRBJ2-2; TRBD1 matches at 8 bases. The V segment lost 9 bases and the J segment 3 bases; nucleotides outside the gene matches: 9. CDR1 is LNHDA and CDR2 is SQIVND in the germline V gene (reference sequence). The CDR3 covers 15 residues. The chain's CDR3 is CASQLQGVYTGELFF. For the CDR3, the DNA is TGTGCCAGCCAATTACAGGGGGTCTACACCGGGGAGCTGTTTTTT.

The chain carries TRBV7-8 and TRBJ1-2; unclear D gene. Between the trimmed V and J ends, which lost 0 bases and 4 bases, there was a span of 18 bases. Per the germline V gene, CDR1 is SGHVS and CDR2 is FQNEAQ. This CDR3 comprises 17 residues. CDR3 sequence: CASSLAYGGTPTYGYTF. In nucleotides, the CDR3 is TGTGCCAGCAGCTTAGCGTATGGCGGCACACCTACCTATGGCTACACCTTC.

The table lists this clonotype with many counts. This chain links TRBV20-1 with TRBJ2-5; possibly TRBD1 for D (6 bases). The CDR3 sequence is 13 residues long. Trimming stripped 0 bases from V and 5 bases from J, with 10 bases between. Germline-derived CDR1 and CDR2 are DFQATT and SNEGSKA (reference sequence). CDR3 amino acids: CSAREQGPETQYF. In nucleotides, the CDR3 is TGCAGTGCTAGAGAGCAGGGGCCGGAGACCCAGTACTTC.

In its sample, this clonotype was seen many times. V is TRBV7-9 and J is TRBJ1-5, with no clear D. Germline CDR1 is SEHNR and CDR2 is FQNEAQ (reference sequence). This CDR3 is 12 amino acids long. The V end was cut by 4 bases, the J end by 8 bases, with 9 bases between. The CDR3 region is CASSSNQEPQHF. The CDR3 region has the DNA TGTGCCAGCAGCTCGAACCAGGAGCCCCAGCATTTT.

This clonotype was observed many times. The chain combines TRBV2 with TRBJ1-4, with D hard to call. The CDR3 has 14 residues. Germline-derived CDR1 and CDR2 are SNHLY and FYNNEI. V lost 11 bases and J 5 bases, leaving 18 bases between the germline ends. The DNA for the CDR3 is TGTGCCGGATCCTTTCGAGACGGGAATGAAAAACTGTTTTTT. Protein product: CAGSFRDGNEKLFF.

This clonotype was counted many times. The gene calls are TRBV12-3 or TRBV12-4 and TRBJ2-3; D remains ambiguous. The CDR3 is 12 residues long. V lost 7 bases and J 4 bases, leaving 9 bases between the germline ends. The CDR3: CASNPLADTQYF. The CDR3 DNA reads TGTGCCAGCAACCCTTTGGCAGATACGCAGTATTTT.

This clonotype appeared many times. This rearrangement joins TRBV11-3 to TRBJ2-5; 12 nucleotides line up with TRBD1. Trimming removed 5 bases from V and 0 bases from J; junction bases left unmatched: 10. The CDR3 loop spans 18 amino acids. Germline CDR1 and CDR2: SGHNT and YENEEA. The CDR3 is CASSQWAGQGAYQETQYF. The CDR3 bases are TGTGCCAGCAGCCAATGGGCGGGACAGGGGGCCTACCAAGAGACCCAGTACTTC.

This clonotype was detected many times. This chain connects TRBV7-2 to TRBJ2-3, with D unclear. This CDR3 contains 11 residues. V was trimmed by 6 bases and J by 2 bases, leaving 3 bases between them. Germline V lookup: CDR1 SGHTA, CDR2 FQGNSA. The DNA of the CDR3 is TGTGCCAGCAGTGTCACAGATACGCAGTATTTT. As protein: CASSVTDTQYF.

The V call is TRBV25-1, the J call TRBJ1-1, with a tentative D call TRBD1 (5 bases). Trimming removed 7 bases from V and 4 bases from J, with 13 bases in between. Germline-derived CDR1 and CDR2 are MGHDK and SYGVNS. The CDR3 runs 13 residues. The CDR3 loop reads CASTEGLGTEAFF. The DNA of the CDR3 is TGTGCCAGCACGGAGGGGTTGGGCACTGAAGCTTTCTTT.

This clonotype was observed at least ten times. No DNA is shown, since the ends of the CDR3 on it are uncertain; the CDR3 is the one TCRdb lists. The CDR3: CASSRRGETQYFGPGETQYF. This chain uses TRBV6-2 or TRBV6-3 with TRBJ2-5; the table's D call, TRBD1, has no DNA check behind it. Germline loops: CDR1 MNHEY, CDR2 SVGEGT. Termini included, the CDR3 measures 20 amino acids.

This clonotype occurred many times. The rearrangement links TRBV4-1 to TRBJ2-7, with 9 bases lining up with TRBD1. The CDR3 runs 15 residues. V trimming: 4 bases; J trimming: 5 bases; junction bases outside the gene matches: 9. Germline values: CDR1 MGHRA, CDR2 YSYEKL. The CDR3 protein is CASSPGDRDNNEQYF. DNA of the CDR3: TGCGCCAGCAGCCCCGGGGACAGGGACAACAACGAGCAGTACTTC.

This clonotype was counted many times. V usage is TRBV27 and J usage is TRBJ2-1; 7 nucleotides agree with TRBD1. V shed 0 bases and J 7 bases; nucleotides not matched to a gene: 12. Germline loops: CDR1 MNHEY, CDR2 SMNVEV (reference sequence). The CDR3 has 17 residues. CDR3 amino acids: CASSLSAGGEASNEQFF. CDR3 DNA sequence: TGTGCCAGCAGTTTATCGGCAGGGGGAGAGGCTAGTAATGAGCAGTTCTTC.

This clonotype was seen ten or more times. The CDR3 DNA is TGTGCCAGTAGTTCCCAGGGAGAAAGCGGGGAGCTGTTTTTT. It specifies CASSSQGESGELFF. The chain carries TRBV19 and TRBJ2-2; D is possibly TRBD1 or TRBD2 (5 bases each). The CDR3 extends over 14 amino acids. With 5 bases removed from V and 7 bases from J, the gap between germline ends came to 14 bases. Germline V CDR1 and CDR2: LNHDA, SQIVND (reference sequence). Using reference TRBV19 and TRBJ2-2 for the parts outside the CDR3, the full variable domain is DGGITQSPKYLFRKEGQNVTLSCEQNLNHDAMYWYRQDPGQGLRLIYYSQIVNDFQKGDIAEGYSVSREKKESFPLTVTSAQKNPTAFYLCASSSQGESGELFFGEGSRLTVL.

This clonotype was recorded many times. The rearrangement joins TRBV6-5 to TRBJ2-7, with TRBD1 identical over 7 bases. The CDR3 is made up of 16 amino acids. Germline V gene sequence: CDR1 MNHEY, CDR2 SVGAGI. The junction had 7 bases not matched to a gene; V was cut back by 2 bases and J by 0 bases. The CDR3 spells CASSYTTRQGSYEQYF. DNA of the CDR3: TGTGCCAGCAGTTACACGACCCGACAGGGCTCCTACGAGCAGTACTTC.

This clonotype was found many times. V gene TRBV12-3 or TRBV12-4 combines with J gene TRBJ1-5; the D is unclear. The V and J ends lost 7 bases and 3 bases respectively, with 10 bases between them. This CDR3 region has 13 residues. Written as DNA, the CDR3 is TGTGCCAGCACGAGCGGGAACAATCAGCCCCAGCATTTT. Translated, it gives CASTSGNNQPQHF.